This T cell receptor beta chain emerged from a study of Graves' ophthalmopathy and Graves' hyperthyroidism. RNA transcripts yielded amplified TCR beta CDR3 regions. RT-PCR was first run with HTBI primers, then multiplex PCR in a second round. TCRdb fed the multiplex PCR reads into MiXCR, producing one record per CDR3 protein. Among about 340,000 distinct CDR3 sequences listed, about a sixth were seen once. This clonotype has a count of ten or more. Between the trimmed V and J ends, which lost 5 bases and 3 bases, there was a span of 10 bases. The CDR3 totals 13 residues. The TCR originated in an adult man with Graves' ophthalmopathy. This sequence joins TRBV12-3 or TRBV12-4 and TRBJ2-5; possible D gene TRBD1, 6 bases. Sequencing input: peripheral blood. The CDR3 nucleotides are TGTGCCAGCAGTATACAGGGTAAAGAGACCCAGTACTTC. Residues: CASSIQGKETQYF.